The 21 T cell receptor beta chains listed next were all sequenced from one sample in a study of shared clonotypes between healthy human individuals. Some clones are missing from TCRdb's copy, which holds only in-frame ones; the method was immunoSEQ multiplex PCR. Among about 1 million clones, around 76% were seen once, and the ten largest hold approximately 1.5%. Sequencing used memory CD4+ T cells sorted from blood. The subset here: CD45RA-negative fraction. The source of these receptors is a man aged 18 to 30 in good health.

The rearrangement uses TRBV19 and TRBJ1-6; unclear D gene. Trimming removed 4 bases from V and 0 bases from J, with 10 bases in between. The CDR3 contains 16 residues. Per germline, CDR1 LNHDA and CDR2 SQIVND (reference sequence). This CDR3 is CASSTATSSYNSPLHF. The CDR3 bases are TGTGCCAGTAGTACTGCCACGAGCTCCTATAATTCACCCCTCCACTTT.

The V gene is TRBV7-3, the J gene TRBJ2-3; TRBD2 matches 8 bases. V was pared by 6 bases and J by 3 bases, with 8 bases of the junction left unmatched. The CDR3 has 15 amino acids. The germline V gene has CDR1 SGHTA and CDR2 FQGTGA. The CDR3 sequence is CASSVQGGGTDTQYF. CDR3 coding DNA: TGTGCCAGCAGTGTCCAAGGCGGGGGGACAGATACGCAGTATTTT.

A remark on this clone: The sample holds other DNA sequences that translate to the same CDR3. V is TRBV5-6 and J is TRBJ2-5; no clear D gene. Trimming left V 1 base short and J 5 bases short, with 6 bases between. This CDR3 contains 12 residues. Germline V lookup: CDR1 SGHDT, CDR2 YYEEEE. The CDR3 bases are TGTGCCAGCAGCTTGAGGCCTGAGACCCAGTACTTC. This translates into CASSLRPETQYF.

In regard to this clone: The sample contains more than one DNA sequence encoding this CDR3. The chain joins TRBV18 to TRBJ2-5; TRBD2 matches at 8 bases. This CDR3 is 14 amino acids long. Germline CDR1 KGHSH, CDR2 LQKENI. Trimming took 3 bases from V and 5 from J; bases not matched to a gene: 5. CDR3: CASSPPGGLETQYF. CDR3 in DNA: TGTGCCAGCTCACCCCCGGGAGGGCTGGAGACCCAGTACTTC.

This clone was counted between two and nine times. Different DNA sequences within this sample yield the same CDR3. The chain recombines TRBV18 with TRBJ1-1, with D possibly TRBD1 on 5 matching bases. Germline CDR1 and CDR2: KGHSH and LQKENI. The V and J ends lost 6 bases and 1 base respectively, with 9 bases between them. CDR3 length: 13 amino acids. The chain's CDR3 is CASSRQTNTEAFF. The CDR3 DNA sequence: TGTGCCAGCTCCCGACAGACGAACACTGAAGCTTTCTTT.

V and J are TRBV10-3 and TRBJ1-2, with D unresolved. V was clipped by 4 bases and J by 2 bases, with 8 bases between them. Germline CDR1 is ENHRY and CDR2 is SYGVKD. This CDR3 has 13 amino acids. The CDR3 sequence is CAISGTENYGYTF. In nucleotides, the CDR3 is TGTGCCATCAGTGGAACAGAAAACTATGGCTACACCTTC.

This chain uses TRBV7-9 with TRBJ2-2; TRBD1 matches at 7 bases. CDR1 SEHNR and CDR2 FQNEAQ come from the germline V gene (reference sequence). This CDR3 region has 14 residues. J gave up 3 bases and V 3 bases, and 1 base lay outside the gene matches. The CDR3 is CASSFDRDTGELFF. The CDR3 region has the DNA TGTGCCAGCAGCTTTGACAGGGACACCGGGGAGCTGTTTTTT.

The CDR3 DNA reads as TGTGCCAGCAGTTTTATGGGGTCGGCCGAGCAGTACTTC. Amino acids: CASSFMGSAEQYF. V and J are TRBV28 and TRBJ2-7; D is undetermined. CDR1 is MDHEN, CDR2 SYDVKM, per germline. This CDR3 spans 13 amino acids. V dropped 3 bases and J dropped 6 bases, with 12 bases sitting between them. Filled out from reference TRBV28 and TRBJ2-7, the complete variable domain reads DVKVTQSSRYLVKRTGEKVFLECVQDMDHENMFWYRQDPGLGLRLIYFSYDVKMKEKGDIPEGYSVSREKKERFSLILESASTNQTSMYLCASSFMGSAEQYFGPGTRLTVT.

The chain links TRBV4-2 to TRBJ1-1; no clear D gene. Trimming removed 0 bases at V and 3 bases at J, with 5 bases between. The germline V gene has CDR1 LGHNA and CDR2 YNFKEQ. The CDR3 loop spans 13 amino acids. CDR3 loop: CASSQDVYTEAFF. The CDR3 nucleotides are TGTGCCAGCAGCCAAGATGTTTACACTGAAGCTTTCTTT.

This sequence joins TRBV5-5 and TRBJ2-4; D is uncertain. With 4 bases removed from V and 1 base from J, the gap between germline ends came to 9 bases. Germline CDR1 is SGHKS and CDR2 is YYEKEE (reference sequence). The CDR3 extends over 14 amino acids. CDR3 in amino acids: CASSGVGAKNIQYF. The CDR3 DNA sequence: TGTGCCAGCAGCGGGGTGGGGGCCAAAAACATTCAGTACTTC.

The chain uses TRBV10-3 and TRBJ2-2; the D gene could be TRBD1 or TRBD2 (5 bases each). CDR3 length: 15 residues. Germline V gene sequence: CDR1 ENHRY, CDR2 SYGVKD. V was pared by 2 bases and J by 2 bases, with 9 bases between. DNA of the CDR3: TGTGCCATCAGTGAGAGGGACCTTAACACCGGGGAGCTGTTTTTT. Its translation is CAISERDLNTGELFF.

V usage is TRBV5-6 and J usage is TRBJ1-5; D unclear. V gave up 2 bases and J gave up 3 bases, with 9 bases separating them. Germline loops: CDR1 SGHDT, CDR2 YYEEEE. This CDR3 has 14 residues. CDR3 residues: CASSLRGFNQPQHF. The CDR3 DNA reads TGTGCCAGCAGCTTACGGGGTTTCAATCAGCCCCAGCATTTT.

The chain employs TRBV6-5 and TRBJ2-7; D ambiguous. CDR1 is MNHEY and CDR2 is SVGAGI in the germline V gene. Trimming pared 0 bases from V and 1 base from J, leaving 13 bases between. The CDR3 covers 16 residues. CDR3 DNA sequence: TGTGCCAGCAGTTACTCGAGTCAAAACCCTTCCTACGAGCAGTACTTC. It translates to CASSYSSQNPSYEQYF.

The rearrangement joins TRBV5-1 to TRBJ2-5; 11 positions match TRBD1. The CDR3 is made up of 15 amino acids. The trim removed 5 bases at V and 4 bases at J, leaving 7 bases unmatched. Germline V gene sequence: CDR1 SGHRS, CDR2 YFSETQ. The CDR3 region is CASSSRTGGGETQYF. CDR3 sequence (DNA): TGCGCCAGCAGTTCTCGGACAGGGGGCGGAGAGACCCAGTACTTC. Looking up the rest from reference TRBV5-1 and TRBJ2-5 gives the full variable domain: KAGVTQTPRYLIKTRGQQVTLSCSPISGHRSVSWYQQTPGQGLQFLFEYFSETQRNKGNFPGRFSGRQFSNSRSEMNVSTLELGDSALYLCASSSRTGGGETQYFGPGTRLLVL.

The chain couples TRBV4-3 to TRBJ2-3; D may be TRBD2 (6 bases). Trimming left V 3 bases short and J 0 bases short, with 13 bases between. The CDR3 is 16 amino acids. From germline, CDR1 is LGHNA and CDR2 YSLEER. This CDR3 reads CASSHLLAASTDTQYF. CDR3 coding DNA: TGCGCCAGCAGCCACTTACTAGCAGCTAGCACAGATACGCAGTATTTT.

The chain recombines TRBV11-3 with TRBJ2-2, with 10 bases lining up with TRBD2. V was pared by 5 bases and J by 4 bases, with 7 bases of the junction left unmatched. The CDR3 length is 16 residues. Germline V gene lookup returns CDR1 SGHNT and CDR2 YENEEA. This CDR3 reads CASSPGLAEATGELFF. CDR3 DNA: TGTGCCAGCAGCCCCGGACTAGCGGAAGCCACCGGGGAGCTGTTTTTT.

This chain connects TRBV18 to TRBJ1-2; D gene uncertain. V lost 2 bases, J lost 2 bases, and 9 bases lay in between. The CDR3 extends over 14 amino acids. CDR1 is KGHSH, CDR2 LQKENI, per germline. The CDR3 loop reads CASSPNLGNYGYTF. CDR3 DNA sequence: TGTGCCAGCTCACCAAATTTGGGGAACTATGGCTACACCTTC.

This chain connects TRBV28 to TRBJ2-7, with D uncertain. The germline V gene encodes CDR1 MDHEN and CDR2 SYDVKM. This CDR3 region has 11 residues. Trimming stripped 6 bases from V and 3 bases from J, with 6 bases between. CDR3 loop: CASRFRYEQYF. The DNA for the CDR3 is TGTGCCAGCAGATTCCGCTACGAGCAGTACTTC.

This rearrangement joins TRBV9 to TRBJ1-3; no definite D call. CDR1 and CDR2 (germline): SGDLS, YYNGEE. This CDR3 spans 15 amino acids. The germline V and J ends were trimmed by 0 bases and 4 bases, with 11 bases remaining between them. CDR3: CASSVVDGVGNTIYF. In DNA form, the CDR3 reads TGTGCCAGCAGCGTAGTAGACGGGGTCGGAAACACCATATATTTT.

The rearrangement joins TRBV6-1 to TRBJ1-4; D gene uncertain. V was shortened by 1 base and J by 5 bases, with 8 bases between the two germline ends. This CDR3 is 14 amino acids long. In germline, CDR1 is MNHNS, CDR2 SASEGT. The CDR3 spells CASSEVLLNEKLFF. The CDR3 nucleotides are TGTGCCAGCAGTGAAGTCCTCCTCAATGAAAAACTGTTTTTT.

The chain uses TRBV5-1 and TRBJ1-2; D uncertain. CDR1 is SGHRS and CDR2 is YFSETQ in the germline V gene. The CDR3 sequence is 14 residues long. V gave up 0 bases and J gave up 5 bases, with 11 bases separating them. CDR3 region: CASSLAIAAYGYTF. The CDR3 DNA reads TGCGCCAGCAGCTTGGCCATTGCAGCTTATGGCTACACCTTC. The entire variable domain, with the rest obtained from reference TRBV5-1 and TRBJ1-2, is as follows: KAGVTQTPRYLIKTRGQQVTLSCSPISGHRSVSWYQQTPGQGLQFLFEYFSETQRNKGNFPGRFSGRQFSNSRSEMNVSTLELGDSALYLCASSLAIAAYGYTFGSGTRLTVV.